The sequence of this TCR beta chain was determined in a study of T cell repertoires in cytomegalovirus infection. TCRdb independently ran MiXCR on the reads; one entry per CDR3 protein. The sample shows around 230,000 distinct CDR3 sequences, approximately 6.7% of them seen only once. Germline values: CDR1 SGHRS, CDR2 YFSETQ. Trimming stripped 5 bases from V and 2 bases from J, with 17 bases between. The CDR3 has 15 residues. The V gene is TRBV5-1, the J gene TRBJ2-7; TRBD2 is a possible D gene (7 bases). The origin of this receptor is a human donor in good health (CMV status not recorded). Some clones in this sample may be carry-over from other donors' samples. What was sequenced was PBMCs. CDR3 sequence reads: CASRTGGGGTYEQYF. CDR3 in DNA: TGCGCCAGCAGGACCGGCGGGGGCGGCACCTACGAGCAGTACTTC. Supplemented by reference TRBV5-1 and TRBJ2-7, the full variable domain reads KAGVTQTPRYLIKTRGQQVTLSCSPISGHRSVSWYQQTPGQGLQFLFEYFSETQRNKGNFPGRFSGRQFSNSRSEMNVSTLELGDSALYLCASRTGGGGTYEQYFGPGTRLTVT.